Listed here are 4 T cell receptor beta chains from one sample, sequenced in a study of cytomegalovirus exposure and HLA in healthy donors (dated by TCRdb to about 2017). Library method: the immunoSEQ multiplex PCR assay. For the multiplex PCR, a mixture combining 60 forward primers for TCR Vbeta segments and 13 reverse primers for TCR Jbeta segments was used. TCRdb provides this immuneACCESS table in a form limited to in-frame rearrangements. Some clones are lacking; in checked studies, under half of them reflect an unresolved V gene, and why the rest are absent is not known. This sample has about 130,000 clones in its table, and 80% of those were observed once. The ten largest account for 4% of the sample. The sample consisted of PBMCs. The receptors come from a woman in her 40s in good health and CMV-seronegative.

CDR3 bases: TGCGCCAGCAGCTCACTAGCGGGGGACCAAGAGACCCAGTACTTC. It specifies CASSSLAGDQETQYF. The rearrangement uses TRBV5-1 and TRBJ2-5, with 11 bases that match TRBD2. The CDR3 runs to 15 residues. Trimming at V came to 3 bases and at J to 0 bases, leaving 1 base not matched to a gene. Germline CDR1 SGHRS, CDR2 YFSETQ.

The J gene is TRBJ1-2, the V gene TRBV15; D uncertain. CDR1 and CDR2 (germline): LNHNV, YYDKDF (reference sequence). This CDR3 is 13 amino acids long. The V and J ends lost 0 bases and 6 bases respectively, with 8 bases between them. The CDR3 loop reads CATSRDPFNGYTF. CDR3 nucleotides: TGTGCCACCAGCAGAGACCCCTTTAATGGCTACACCTTC.

V gene TRBV7-2 combines with J gene TRBJ1-3; D gene ambiguous. This CDR3 comprises 12 residues. The V gene lost 5 bases and the J gene lost 4 bases, with 6 bases spanning the gap. Per the germline V gene, CDR1 is SGHTA and CDR2 is FQGNSA. In DNA, the CDR3 is TGTGCCAGCAGCCCGGGGGGAAACACCATATATTTT. This translates into CASSPGGNTIYF. Supplemented by reference TRBV7-2 and TRBJ1-3, the full variable domain reads GAGVSQSPSNKVTEKGKDVELRCDPISGHTALYWYRQSLGQGLEFLIYFQGNSAPDKSGLPSDRFSAERTGGSVSTLTIQRTQQEDSAVYLCASSPGGNTIYFGEGSWLTVV.

The chain uses TRBV5-1 and TRBJ2-7, with TRBD1 matching 7 bases. The V gene end was trimmed by 2 bases and the J gene end by 4 bases; junction bases not matched to a gene: 9. CDR3 length equals 15 residues. CDR1 is SGHRS and CDR2 is YFSETQ in the germline V gene. The CDR3 DNA is TGCGCCAGCAGCTTAGCCGGGACAGCCAGTTACGAGCAGTACTTC. The encoded protein is CASSLAGTASYEQYF.